What follows are 6 T cell receptor beta chains derived from one specimen sequenced in a study of cytomegalovirus exposure and HLA in healthy donors. The PCR had 60 Vbeta and 13 Jbeta primers. TCRdb's table, derived via immunoSEQ multiplex PCR, lists solely in-frame clones and lacks some. Found here are under 95,000 clones, approximately 7.6% of them singletons; the top ten hold 2% to 2.5%. Material for sequencing was PBMCs. Every receptor here comes from a man aged 50-59 years in good health and CMV-seronegative.

This clone was observed a handful of times. The CDR3 region has the DNA TGTGCCAGCAGACGGGGGGCCTTTTACCAAGAGACCCAGTACTTC. This codes for CASRRGAFYQETQYF. This chain connects TRBV4-2 to TRBJ2-5, with D possibly TRBD2 on 7 matching bases. Trimming removed 6 bases from V and 0 bases from J, with 14 bases in between. This CDR3 spans 15 amino acids. Germline values: CDR1 LGHNA, CDR2 YNFKEQ.

This clone turned up a few times. The chain employs TRBV23-1 and TRBJ2-1; tentatively, D is TRBD1 (5 bases). TRBV23-1 counts as an open reading frame of uncertain function. The V gene lost 5 bases and the J gene lost 0 bases, with 11 bases spanning the gap. This CDR3 is 15 amino acids long. The CDR3 DNA reads as TGCGCCAGCAGTTTCGGACATCCCTCCTACAATGAGCAGTTCTTC. It codes for CASSFGHPSYNEQFF.

This clone was found a few times. The chain carries TRBV4-1 and TRBJ2-7; TRBD2 aligns across 8 bases. Looked up from germline, CDR1 is MGHRA and CDR2 is YSYEKL. The junction had 3 bases not matched to a gene; V was cut back by 2 bases and J by 0 bases. CDR3 length equals 15 residues. The CDR3 nucleotides read TGCGCCAGCAGCCAAATTGGGACTAGCTCCTACGAGCAGTACTTC. Translation gives CASSQIGTSSYEQYF.

This clone was seen a handful of times. This rearrangement joins TRBV27 to TRBJ2-2; no firm D call. Germline CDR1 MNHEY, CDR2 SMNVEV (reference sequence). The CDR3 sequence is 10 residues long. Between the trimmed V and J ends, which lost 9 bases and 4 bases, there was a span of 3 bases. The CDR3 here is CASITGELFF. In nucleotides, the CDR3 is TGTGCCAGTATCACCGGGGAGCTGTTTTTT.

V usage is TRBV6-1 and J usage is TRBJ2-7, with D possibly being TRBD1 (6 bases). The CDR3 runs 14 residues. Germline CDR1 and CDR2: MNHNS and SASEGT. V gave up 7 bases and J gave up 2 bases, with 15 bases separating them. Written as DNA, the CDR3 is TGTGCCAGCATGAAAAAACCAGGGGCCTACGAGCAGTACTTC. Translation: CASMKKPGAYEQYF.

This clone was observed a handful of times. The chain combines TRBV5-1 with TRBJ1-5; TRBD1 aligns across 8 bases. The CDR3 totals 17 residues. CDR1 is SGHRS and CDR2 is YFSETQ in the germline V gene. Trimming cost V 0 bases and J 2 bases; bases outside gene matches: 7. The CDR3 DNA is TGCGCCAGCAGCTTGGTTACAGGGGGAACTCGCAATCAGCCCCAGCATTTT. Amino acids: CASSLVTGGTRNQPQHF.